This T cell receptor beta chain was sequenced during a study of cytomegalovirus exposure and HLA in healthy donors. Study-level findings and limits: The authors assumed roughly uniform sequencing depth across donors for presence/absence analyses.

Germline V lookup: CDR1 SNHLY, CDR2 FYNNEI. After removal of 0 bases from V and 2 bases from J, the junction contained 4 bases not matched to a gene. The CDR3 is 16 amino acids. As concerns this clone: Antigen specificity is unknown.

Vbeta (60) and Jbeta (13) primers were used in the PCR. Sequencing was performed with immunoSEQ multiplex PCR; in TCRdb, only in-frame clones are kept and a portion is missing. The sample contains roughly 150,000 clones, approximately 80% of which appear only once. The source is a woman aged 18-35 years in good health and CMV-seronegative. Sequencing input: PBMCs. The chain links TRBV2 to TRBJ2-5; 9 positions match TRBD2. The CDR3 DNA reads as TGTGCCAGCAGTGAAGCGCGGCTAGCGGGGCAAGAGACCCAGTACTTC. It encodes CASSEARLAGQETQYF.